The 21 T cell receptor beta chains listed next were all sequenced from one sample in a study of T cells in Graves' hyperthyroidism and ophthalmopathy. The CDR3 regions of TCR beta were amplified from RNA transcripts. A set of HTBI primers served as the primers for a first-round RT-PCR of the TCR CDR3. Using its own MiXCR run on the multiplex PCR reads, TCRdb lists one record per CDR3 protein. The sample lists 500,000 or so distinct CDR3 sequences, roughly 18% occurring once. What was sequenced was blood. The receptor source for this set is a woman aged 18-29 years with Graves' ophthalmopathy.

This clonotype was counted between two and nine times. The chain carries TRBV5-1 and TRBJ2-7, with 9 bases identical to TRBD2. V was clipped by 4 bases and J by 2 bases; unmatched bases: 7. The CDR3 runs 15 residues. Germline V gene sequence: CDR1 SGHRS, CDR2 YFSETQ. The CDR3 coding sequence is TGCGCCAGCAGCCACGATAGCGGGAGTCCCTACGAGCAGTACTTC. Encoded protein: CASSHDSGSPYEQYF. The entire variable domain, with the rest obtained from reference TRBV5-1 and TRBJ2-7, is as follows: KAGVTQTPRYLIKTRGQQVTLSCSPISGHRSVSWYQQTPGQGLQFLFEYFSETQRNKGNFPGRFSGRQFSNSRSEMNVSTLELGDSALYLCASSHDSGSPYEQYFGPGTRLTVT.

This clonotype occurred a few times. The V and J genes are TRBV7-3 and TRBJ2-1; no clear D gene. Trimming removed 3 bases at V and 5 bases at J, with 14 bases between. CDR3 length: 15 amino acids. Germline V gene lookup returns CDR1 SGHTA and CDR2 FQGTGA. This CDR3 reads CASSLNPNLNNEQFF. CDR3 nucleotides: TGTGCCAGCAGCTTGAATCCGAATTTGAACAATGAGCAGTTCTTC.

This clonotype was picked up many times. The chain joins TRBV5-5 to TRBJ1-1; D ambiguous. CDR1 SGHKS and CDR2 YYEKEE come from the germline V gene (reference sequence). The CDR3 has 13 amino acids. Between the trimmed V and J ends, which lost 0 bases and 3 bases, there was a span of 6 bases. This chain's CDR3 is CASSLDYDTEAFF. CDR3 nucleotides: TGTGCCAGCAGCTTGGATTACGACACTGAAGCTTTCTTT.

This clonotype has a count of ten or more. The J gene is TRBJ1-1, the V gene TRBV29-1; D perhaps matches TRBD1 (5 bases). The CDR3 has 12 amino acids. V lost 7 bases, J lost 3 bases, and 12 bases lay in between. From germline, CDR1 is SQVTM and CDR2 ANQGSEA. The CDR3 bases are TGCAGCGGGGGTGCGGGGGACACTGAAGCTTTCTTT. Translated: CSGGAGDTEAFF.

This clonotype was found a few times. This chain uses TRBV3-1 with TRBJ2-3; the D is unclear. The CDR3 totals 12 residues. CDR1 is LGHDT and CDR2 is YNNKEL in the germline V gene (reference sequence). Trimming left V 1 base short and J 6 bases short, with 5 bases between. The chain's CDR3 is CASSQVSDTQYF. The CDR3 bases are TGTGCCAGCAGCCAAGTCTCGGATACGCAGTATTTT.

This clonotype was recorded many times. The genes are TRBV7-8 and TRBJ2-7; D is perhaps TRBD2 (6 bases). Deletions cut 3 bases from V and 0 bases from J, with 12 bases between. The CDR3 is made up of 15 amino acids. Germline CDR1 SGHVS, CDR2 FQNEAQ. As DNA, the CDR3 is TGTGCCAGCAGCTTTTCTAGCGATAGCTCCTACGAGCAGTACTTC. As protein: CASSFSSDSSYEQYF.

This clonotype showed up just a few times. The chain combines TRBV24-1 with TRBJ2-2, with 10 nucleotides matching TRBD2. Germline V gene data show CDR1 as KGHDR and CDR2 as SFDVKD. The CDR3 runs to 17 residues. J lost 7 bases, V lost 3 bases, and 10 bases had no gene match. The CDR3 here is CATSDRGTSAKGGELFF. In DNA form, the CDR3 reads TGTGCCACCAGTGATAGGGGGACTAGCGCCAAGGGCGGGGAGCTGTTTTTT.

This clonotype was detected many times. The chain combines TRBV12-3 or TRBV12-4 with TRBJ2-1; 7 bases line up with TRBD1. CDR3 length: 16 residues. The trim removed 2 bases at V and 4 bases at J, leaving 8 bases unmatched. In DNA form, the CDR3 reads TGTGCCAGCAGTTTAATGGCGGCAGGGGGTTACAATGAGCAGTTCTTC. Its translation: CASSLMAAGGYNEQFF.

The table lists this clonotype with many counts. The rearrangement uses TRBV27 and TRBJ2-7, with D hard to call. The germline V and J ends were trimmed by 4 bases and 3 bases, with 10 bases remaining between them. Germline lookup yields CDR1 MNHEY and CDR2 SMNVEV (reference sequence). The CDR3 length is 13 residues. CDR3 sequence (DNA): TGTGCCAGCAGTTCCTCCAGATTCTACGAGCAGTACTTC. Protein product: CASSSSRFYEQYF.

The table lists this clonotype with many counts. This sequence joins TRBV13 and TRBJ1-1, with no clear D. Germline V gives CDR1 PRHDT, CDR2 FYEKMQ (reference sequence). Trimming left V 0 bases short and J 1 base short, with 18 bases between. The CDR3 has 18 amino acids. The DNA for the CDR3 is TGTGCCAGCAGCTTAGGCCTCTCGCCCAACTCCGCGAACACTGAAGCTTTCTTT. Its protein is CASSLGLSPNSANTEAFF.

V is TRBV7-9 and J is TRBJ2-5, with D tentatively TRBD1 or TRBD2 (6 bases each). Germline V gene sequence: CDR1 SEHNR, CDR2 FQNEAQ (reference sequence). CDR3 length: 15 amino acids. Trimming took 1 base from V and 1 from J, leaving 10 bases between them. CDR3 protein: CASSLVRGPQETQYF. The DNA for the CDR3 is TGTGCCAGCAGCTTAGTTCGGGGGCCCCAAGAGACCCAGTACTTC.

This clonotype was seen a few times. Possible read error: a much larger clone is one base away. The rearrangement links TRBV20-1 to TRBJ1-1; 10 positions agree with TRBD1. The CDR3 spans 13 residues. Germline assignment: CDR1 DFQATT and CDR2 SNEGSKA (reference sequence). Trimming at V came to 6 bases and at J to 6 bases, leaving 7 bases not matched to a gene. The CDR3 DNA reads TGCAGTGCGGGAGGACAGGGGGGAGCTGAAGCTTTCTTT. It yields the protein CSAGGQGGAEAFF.

This clonotype was seen at least ten times. CDR3 coding DNA: TGCAGTGCCGTGAGGCCTAGCACAGATACGCAGTATTTT. As protein: CSAVRPSTDTQYF. The gene calls are TRBV20-1 and TRBJ2-3; unclear D gene. Germline assignment: CDR1 DFQATT and CDR2 SNEGSKA (reference sequence). This CDR3 is 13 amino acids long. Trimming left V 6 bases short and J 0 bases short, with 10 bases between.

V gene TRBV30 combines with J gene TRBJ2-2, with a possible D match to TRBD2 (5 bases). Looked up from germline, CDR1 is GTSNPN and CDR2 is SVGIG (reference sequence). The ends were cut back, 4 bases at V and 2 bases at J, with 14 bases in the middle. The CDR3 consists of 15 residues. The CDR3, as DNA: TGTGCCTGGAACCCAGCTCGGGGTAACACCGGGGAGCTGTTTTTT. It codes for CAWNPARGNTGELFF.

A few counts support this clonotype. One junction end disagrees with the germline gene, perhaps due to a read error. The chain couples TRBV6-2 or TRBV6-3 to TRBJ1-2; perhaps TRBD1 as D (6 bases). Germline CDR1 reads MNHEY; CDR2 reads SVGEGT. The CDR3 spans 14 residues. CDR3 sequence (DNA): TGTGCCAGCAGTTCCTACAGGGCCGGCGATGGCTGCACCTTC. Its protein product is CASSSYRAGDGCTF.

Ten or more counts support this clonotype. The chain couples TRBV9 to TRBJ1-2; 8 nucleotides line up with TRBD1. V gave up 2 bases and J gave up 4 bases; unmatched junction bases: 4. Germline V gene data show CDR1 as SGDLS and CDR2 as YYNGEE. The CDR3 has 14 amino acids. The CDR3 loop is CASSVNRGIYGYTF. The CDR3 DNA reads as TGTGCCAGCAGCGTGAACAGGGGGATCTATGGCTACACCTTC.

In this sample, this clonotype turned up many times. The chain has TRBV20-1 and TRBJ2-7, with 8 positions matching TRBD1. CDR3 size: 13 residues. V lost 6 bases and J lost 5; bases outside the gene matches: 9. Germline values: CDR1 DFQATT, CDR2 SNEGSKA (reference sequence). The CDR3 DNA sequence: TGCAGTGCGAACGGACAGGGCGATAACGAGCAGTACTTC. Its translation: CSANGQGDNEQYF.

At least ten counts were recorded for this clonotype. The chain has TRBV28 and TRBJ2-3, with a weak D call TRBD2 (5 bases). Trimming stripped 1 base from V and 3 bases from J, with 11 bases between. Germline V CDR1 and CDR2: MDHEN, SYDVKM. The CDR3 runs 15 residues. CDR3 sequence reads: CASSLSSSGTDTQYF. The CDR3 DNA reads as TGTGCCAGCAGTTTATCCAGTTCGGGGACAGATACGCAGTATTTT.

This clonotype has a handful of counts. This is likely a read error, given that the CDR3 carries no conserved phenylalanine or tryptophan at its end. The gene calls are TRBV6-9 and TRBJ1-1; no reliable D call. The V and J ends lost 0 bases and 4 bases respectively, with 9 bases between them. CDR3 length: 14 amino acids. CDR1 is MNHGY, CDR2 SVAAGI, per germline. The CDR3 nucleotides are TGTGCCAGCAGTTATTCTCCAGGAGGCACTGAAGCTTTCCTT. This encodes CASSYSPGGTEAFL.

This clonotype was seen ten or more times. The V call is TRBV3-1, the J call TRBJ1-2; a possible D gene is TRBD1 (5 bases). Trimming left V 0 bases short and J 4 bases short, with 12 bases between. CDR1 is LGHDT and CDR2 is YNNKEL in the germline V gene (reference sequence). This CDR3 has 15 amino acids. DNA for the CDR3: TGTGCCAGCAGCCAAGATCTTGGGGGACCCTATGGCTACACCTTC. It is translated as CASSQDLGGPYGYTF.

V usage is TRBV15 and J usage is TRBJ2-4; D uncertain. The CDR3 covers 14 residues. Germline V CDR1 and CDR2: LNHNV, YYDKDF (reference sequence). V dropped 1 base and J dropped 0 bases, with 4 bases sitting between them. This CDR3 is CATSRGVAKNIQYF. The CDR3, as DNA: TGTGCCACCAGCAGAGGAGTAGCCAAAAACATTCAGTACTTC.